This T cell receptor (beta chain) was sequenced for a study of Ad26.COV2.S vaccination and SARS-CoV-2 variants. Overall study findings and caveats: Possibly, TCR breadth and depth analyses underestimated total T cell responses.

TCRdb keeps only in-frame clones here, not all; method: immunoSEQ multiplex PCR. Of around 350,000 clones in the sample, roughly 84% were seen once. Treatment noted: around 19 received Ad26.COV2.S at low or high dose, single or two shots; about 5 received placebo; per-sample allocation not given. Sampling occurred on day 63 after the first vaccine or placebo injection. The sample came from a Boston adult aged 18-55 years. V lost 9 bases and J lost 0, with 17 bases in between. The CDR3 is 15 amino acids. Germline V gives CDR1 SNHLY, CDR2 FYNNEI. With regard to this clone: Its antigen is undetermined.

Here the sequenced sample was peripheral blood, taken in a trial of Ad26.COV2.S vaccine versus placebo. The chain carries TRBV2 and TRBJ2-5, with a weak D call TRBD2 (5 bases). This receptor was taken from a person between 18 and 65 years old who received the Ad26.COV2.S COVID-19 vaccine or a placebo. The CDR3 protein is CASVSGIMYQETQYF. CDR3 DNA sequence: TGTGCCAGTGTCTCCGGGATAATGTACCAAGAGACCCAGTACTTC.